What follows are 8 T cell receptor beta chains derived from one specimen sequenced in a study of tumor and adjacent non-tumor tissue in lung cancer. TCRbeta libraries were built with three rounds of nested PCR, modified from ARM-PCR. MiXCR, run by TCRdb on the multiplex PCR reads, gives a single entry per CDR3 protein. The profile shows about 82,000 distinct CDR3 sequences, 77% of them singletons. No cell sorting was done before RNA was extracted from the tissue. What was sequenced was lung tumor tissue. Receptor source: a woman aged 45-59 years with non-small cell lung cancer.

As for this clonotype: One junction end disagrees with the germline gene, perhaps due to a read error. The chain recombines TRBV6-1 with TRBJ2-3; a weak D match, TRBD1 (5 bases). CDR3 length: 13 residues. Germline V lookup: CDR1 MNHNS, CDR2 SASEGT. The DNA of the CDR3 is TGTGTCAGCGACCGCAGGGACACAGATACGCAGTATTTT. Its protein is CVSDRRDTDTQYF.

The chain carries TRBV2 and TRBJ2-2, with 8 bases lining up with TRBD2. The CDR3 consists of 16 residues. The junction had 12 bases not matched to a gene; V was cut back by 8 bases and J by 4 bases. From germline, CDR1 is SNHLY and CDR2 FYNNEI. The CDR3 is CASRRGSAGGTGELFF. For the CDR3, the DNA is TGTGCCAGCCGGCGCGGCTCGGCGGGAGGCACCGGGGAGCTGTTTTTT.

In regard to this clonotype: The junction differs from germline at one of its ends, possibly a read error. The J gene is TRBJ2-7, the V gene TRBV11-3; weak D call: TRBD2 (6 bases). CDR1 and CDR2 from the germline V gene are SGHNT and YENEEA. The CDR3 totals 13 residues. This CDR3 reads CAISLRRGYKQYF. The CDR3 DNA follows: TGTGCCATCAGCTTGAGGAGGGGCTACAAGCAATACTTC.

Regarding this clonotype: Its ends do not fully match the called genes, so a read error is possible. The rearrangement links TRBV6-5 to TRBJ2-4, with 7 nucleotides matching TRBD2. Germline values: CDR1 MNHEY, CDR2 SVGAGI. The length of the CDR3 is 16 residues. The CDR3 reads CASSDGTRLAKNIQYF. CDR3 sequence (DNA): TGTGCCAGCAGCGACGGAACCAGACTAGCCAAGAACATTCAGTACTTC.

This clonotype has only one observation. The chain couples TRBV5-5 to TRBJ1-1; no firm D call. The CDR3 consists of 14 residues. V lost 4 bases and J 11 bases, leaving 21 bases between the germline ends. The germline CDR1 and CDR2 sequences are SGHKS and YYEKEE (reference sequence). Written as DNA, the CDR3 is TGTGCCAGCAGCCCTCAAGTTTGGGATAATGATGCTTTCTTT. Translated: CASSPQVWDNDAFF. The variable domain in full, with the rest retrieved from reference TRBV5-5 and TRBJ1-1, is DAGVTQSPTHLIKTRGQQVTLRCSPISGHKSVSWYQQVLGQGPQFIFQYYEKEERGRGNFPDRFSARQFPNYSSELNVNALLLGDSALYLCASSPQVWDNDAFFGQGTRLTVV.

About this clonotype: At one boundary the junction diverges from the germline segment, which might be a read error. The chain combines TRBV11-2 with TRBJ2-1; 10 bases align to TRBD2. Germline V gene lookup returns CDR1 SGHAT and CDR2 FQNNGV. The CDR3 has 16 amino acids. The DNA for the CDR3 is TGTACCAGCAGCACATGGGGGCTAGCGGGAGTAGGTGAGCAGTTCTTC. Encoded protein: CTSSTWGLAGVGEQFF. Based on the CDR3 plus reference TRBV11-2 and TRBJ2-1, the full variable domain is EAGVAQSPRYKIIEKRQSVAFWCNPISGHATLYWYQQILGQGPKLLIQFQNNGVVDDSQLPKDRFSAERLKGVDSTLKIQPAKLEDSAVYLCTSSTWGLAGVGEQFFGPGTRLTVL.

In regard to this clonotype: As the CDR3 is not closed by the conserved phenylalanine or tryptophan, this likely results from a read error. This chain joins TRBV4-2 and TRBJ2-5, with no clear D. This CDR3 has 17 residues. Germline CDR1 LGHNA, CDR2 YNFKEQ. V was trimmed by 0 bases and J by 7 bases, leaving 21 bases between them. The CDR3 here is CASSQDLGVDPRGTQYL. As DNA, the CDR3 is TGTGCCAGCAGCCAAGATTTGGGTGTGGACCCTCGTGGGACCCAGTACTTG.

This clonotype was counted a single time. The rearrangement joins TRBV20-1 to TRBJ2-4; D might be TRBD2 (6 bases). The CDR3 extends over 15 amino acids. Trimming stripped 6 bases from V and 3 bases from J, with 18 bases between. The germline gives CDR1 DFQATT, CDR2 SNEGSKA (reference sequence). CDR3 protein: CSAPATSIGKNIQYF. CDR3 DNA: TGCAGTGCGCCGGCTACTAGCATTGGCAAAAACATTCAGTACTTC.